A single sample gave rise to the 3 T cell receptor beta chains below, sequenced in a study of Ad26.COV2.S vaccination and SARS-CoV-2 variants (dated by TCRdb to the early 2020s). The library relied on the immunoSEQ multiplex PCR assay. TCRdb stores this immuneACCESS table with in-frame sequences only. Part of the clones is absent; in the studies checked, under half of the shortfall reflects unresolved V genes, and no reason is known for the rest. In this sample the table shows 380,000 or so clones, approximately 86% of which occur a single time. The top ten hold about 10% of the sample. Interpreted using the paper, the treatment or condition label stands for: some 20 received Ad26.COV2.S at low or high dose, single or two shots; five or six received placebo; per-sample allocation not given. Repertoires of vaccine and placebo recipients were sequenced from samples taken on day 63 after the first injection.

This sample comprised peripheral blood, obtained in a trial of Ad26.COV2.S vaccine versus placebo. These receptors all come from a person between 18 and 65 years old who received the Ad26.COV2.S COVID-19 vaccine or a placebo.

The chain is built from TRBV20-1 and TRBJ1-2; the D gene is possibly TRBD1 (5 bases). Germline loops: CDR1 DFQATT, CDR2 SNEGSKA (reference sequence). V shed 2 bases and J shed 4 bases, with 5 bases lying between them. This CDR3 is built from 11 residues. DNA for the CDR3: TGCAGTGCTAGAAGGGGCTATGGCTACACCTTC. Amino acids: CSARRGYGYTF.

The genes are TRBV5-1 and TRBJ2-3, with 12 nucleotides matching TRBD1. The CDR3 runs 16 residues. Germline V gene data show CDR1 as SGHRS and CDR2 as YFSETQ. J lost 6 bases, V lost 1 base, and 6 bases had no gene match. Here the CDR3 DNA reads TGCGCCAGCAGCTTGACGGGACAGGGGGCTTGGGATACGCAGTATTTT. It codes for CASSLTGQGAWDTQYF.

The V call is TRBV10-3, the J call TRBJ2-7; maybe TRBD2 (5 bases). Trimming left V 4 bases short and J 1 base short, with 5 bases between. Germline V CDR1 and CDR2: ENHRY, SYGVKD. CDR3 length: 12 residues. The CDR3 DNA reads TGTGCCATCAGTGGGACTTCCTACGAGCAGTACTTC. Its translation: CAISGTSYEQYF.